Listed below are T cell receptor beta chains from one sample, sequenced in a study of T cells expressing NK-cell markers. For each CDR3 protein, TCRdb gives one entry from its re-call of the 5' RACE reads, without DNA. Its listing shows over 120,000 distinct CDR3 sequences. Source material: blood T cells: a sorted CD56 or NKG2C T cell subset, CD4+ or CD8+ T cells, or bulk PBMC T cells (not recorded which). The receptor source for this set is a man in his late teens or twenties in good health. Both conserved end residues are part of each CDR3. The order of the fields is J gene, V gene, CDR3 protein.

J: TRBJ1-1; V: TRBV13; CDR3: CASSLEPDRGNTEAFF
J: TRBJ1-1; V: TRBV15; CDR3: CATSGPNTEAFF
J: TRBJ2-1; V: TRBV7-3; CDR3: CASSLMARQHEQFF
J: TRBJ2-7; V: TRBV6-5; CDR3: CASSYSRTGAYEQYF
J: TRBJ2-3; V: TRBV28; CDR3: CASRGGETSTDTQYF
J: TRBJ2-7; V: TRBV29-1; CDR3: CSVAGTGYEQYF
J: TRBJ2-1; V: TRBV29-1; CDR3: CSVDRTSGRADEQFF
J: TRBJ2-3; V: TRBV20-1; CDR3: CSARELRRDDTDTQYF
J: TRBJ2-1; V: TRBV20-1; CDR3: CSARTLIPYNEQFF
J: TRBJ2-5; V: TRBV6-1; CDR3: CASSEALADFQETQYF
J: TRBJ1-1; V: TRBV3-1; CDR3: CASSLTGDEAFF
J: TRBJ2-2; V: TRBV7-8; CDR3: CASSLSVELFF
J: TRBJ2-1; V: TRBV23-1; CDR3: CASSQSLAGLYNEQFF
J: TRBJ2-1; V: TRBV30; CDR3: CAWSVGGDNEQFF
J: TRBJ2-1; V: TRBV6-2/TRBV6-3; CDR3: CASSYGRNEQFF
J: TRBJ1-4; V: TRBV2; CDR3: CASIEVMQGGATNEKLFF
J: TRBJ2-1; V: TRBV5-4; CDR3: CASSAIGRADEQFF
J: TRBJ2-7; V: TRBV29-1; CDR3: CSVEWASGSSRYEQYF
J: TRBJ2-1; V: TRBV30; CDR3: CAWSVPESRSYNEQFF
J: TRBJ2-2; V: TRBV4-2; CDR3: CASSQDNDVTDDGELFF
J: TRBJ2-1; V: TRBV7-3; CDR3: CASSPPGTTGLNEQFF
J: TRBJ2-1; V: TRBV3-1; CDR3: CASSLSSGDEQFF
J: TRBJ1-1; V: TRBV19; CDR3: CASSILRGSKLNTEAFF
J: TRBJ2-7; V: TRBV7-9; CDR3: CASTLTSQSSYEQYF
J: TRBJ2-1; V: TRBV6-5; CDR3: CASSYTGTGGLNEQFF
J: TRBJ1-2; V: TRBV19; CDR3: CASSLQGSAGYTF
J: TRBJ2-5; V: TRBV24-1; CDR3: CATSDLATPAETQYF
J: TRBJ2-3; V: TRBV6-6; CDR3: CASSYGPAQYF
J: TRBJ2-1; V: TRBV19; CDR3: CASRASGGYNEQFF
J: TRBJ2-5; V: TRBV20-1; CDR3: CSARPGTSGRETQYF
J: TRBJ1-1; V: TRBV7-9; CDR3: CASSPIGGVSTEAFF
J: TRBJ2-6; V: TRBV23-1; CDR3: CASSQGRDGANVLTF
J: TRBJ2-1; V: TRBV12-3/TRBV12-4; CDR3: CASSLFLTGINNEQFF
J: TRBJ1-1; V: TRBV21-1; CDR3: CASSNRRGGGNTEAFF
J: TRBJ1-2; V: TRBV25-1; CDR3: CASSQGDGYGYTF
J: TRBJ1-4; V: TRBV6-1; CDR3: CASSPGTVNEKLFF
J: TRBJ2-5; V: TRBV13; CDR3: CASSLKSTRQTQYF
J: TRBJ2-3; V: TRBV5-4; CDR3: CASCMSGLSDTQYF
J: TRBJ2-2; V: TRBV11-1; CDR3: CASSDGYRSQENTGELFF
J: TRBJ2-3; V: TRBV23-1; CDR3: CASSQPKGEDTQYF
J: TRBJ1-2; V: TRBV6-2/TRBV6-3; CDR3: CAIGTVHGYTF
J: TRBJ2-2; V: TRBV20-1; CDR3: CSARPEAGTSRSGELFF
J: TRBJ2-3; V: TRBV2; CDR3: CASSETHTDTQYF
J: TRBJ2-7; V: TRBV28; CDR3: CASSATKDGAYEQYF
J: TRBJ2-5; V: TRBV30; CDR3: CAWSPGVKETQYF
J: TRBJ1-6; V: TRBV19; CDR3: CASSIAANSPLHF
J: TRBJ2-2; V: TRBV24-1; CDR3: CATSDPDTTGELFF
J: TRBJ1-5; V: TRBV27; CDR3: CASSLGENNQPQHF
J: TRBJ2-2; V: TRBV10-2; CDR3: CASSTTGELFF
J: TRBJ2-3; V: TRBV6-6; CDR3: CASSYLLVDTQYF
J: TRBJ2-7; V: TRBV7-6; CDR3: CASSLALAGAPEQYF
J: TRBJ2-5; V: TRBV10-3; CDR3: CAIRGSSKYQETQYF
J: TRBJ2-3; V: TRBV5-5; CDR3: CASRSRGSTPDTQYF
J: TRBJ1-1; V: TRBV7-2; CDR3: CASSLGTTGVRAFF
J: TRBJ2-1; V: TRBV29-1; CDR3: CSVSGNPNEQFF
J: TRBJ2-3; V: TRBV5-1; CDR3: CASSLAREPSGTTDTQYF
J: TRBJ2-3; V: TRBV24-1; CDR3: CATAAVGGYEDTQYF